The 4 T cell receptor beta chains presented below share a single source sample, sequenced in a study of blood T cell repertoires in COVID-19. Some clones are missing from TCRdb's copy, which holds only in-frame ones; the method was immunoSEQ multiplex PCR. Here the sample spans about 360,000 clones, about 86% being singletons. The sample was peripheral blood. Source of these receptors: a woman aged 55-70 years with COVID-19, enrolled during active disease.

This sequence joins TRBV19 and TRBJ2-2, with TRBD1 matching over 10 bases. Germline values: CDR1 LNHDA, CDR2 SQIVND (reference sequence). The trim removed 4 bases at V and 7 bases at J, leaving 3 bases unmatched. The CDR3 contains 14 residues. CDR3 coding DNA: TGTGCCAGTAGTACGGGACAGGGGATCGGGGAGCTGTTTTTT. It codes for CASSTGQGIGELFF.

The J gene is TRBJ2-7, the V gene TRBV2; 10 bases map to TRBD1. CDR1 SNHLY and CDR2 FYNNEI come from the germline V gene. V was pared by 8 bases and J by 6 bases, with 4 bases of the junction left unmatched. CDR3 length equals 12 residues. This chain's CDR3 is CASGGQGSEQYF. The CDR3, as DNA: TGTGCCAGCGGGGGACAGGGGTCCGAGCAGTACTTC.

This clone was picked up a small number of times. The V and J genes are TRBV6-6 and TRBJ2-5; a possible D gene is TRBD1 (6 bases). The CDR3 extends over 13 amino acids. Germline CDR1 is MNHNY and CDR2 is SVGAGI (reference sequence). V shed 6 bases and J shed 2 bases, with 10 bases lying between them. This CDR3 is CASRQGFQETQYF. The CDR3 DNA is TGTGCCAGCAGGCAGGGGTTTCAAGAGACCCAGTACTTC.

V gene TRBV5-1 combines with J gene TRBJ2-3; 8 nucleotides match TRBD2. The CDR3 contains 14 residues. Trimming took 4 bases from V and 6 from J; bases not matched to a gene: 7. Germline values: CDR1 SGHRS, CDR2 YFSETQ. CDR3 DNA sequence: TGCGCCAGCAGCCGGGGGGGCCCTGGGGATACGCAGTATTTT. Protein product: CASSRGGPGDTQYF. Drawing the rest from reference TRBV5-1 and TRBJ2-3, the complete variable domain is KAGVTQTPRYLIKTRGQQVTLSCSPISGHRSVSWYQQTPGQGLQFLFEYFSETQRNKGNFPGRFSGRQFSNSRSEMNVSTLELGDSALYLCASSRGGPGDTQYFGPGTRLTVL.